These 9 T cell receptor beta chains came from one sample sequenced in a study of regulatory T cells in long-lasting Graves disease. Time point described: newly diagnosed GD, antithyroid drugs for less than 3 months. Construction of the TCR library relied on RNA isolated from PBMCs. Libraries of TCR beta came from iRepertoire HTBI primers plus Arm-PCR of CDR3 regions. TCRdb analysed the multiplex PCR reads with MiXCR anew, one entry per CDR3 protein. The profile shows 350,000 to 450,000 distinct CDR3 sequences, 15% of them singletons. This same sample was also part of a study on T cells in Graves' hyperthyroidism and ophthalmopathy.

Sequences were derived from peripheral blood mononuclear cells (PBMCs), sampled at new diagnosis, from a patient treated with antithyroid drugs. Every receptor here comes from a woman in her 40s with Graves disease.

The rearrangement links TRBV6-5 to TRBJ1-5; TRBD1 matches 7 bases. Germline V CDR1 and CDR2: MNHEY, SVGAGI. The V gene end was trimmed by 6 bases and the J gene end by 4 bases; junction bases not matched to a gene: 12. The CDR3 sequence is 16 residues long. The CDR3 loop is CASSLLLGQPNQPQHF. In DNA form, the CDR3 reads TGTGCCAGCAGCTTACTACTGGGACAGCCAAATCAGCCCCAGCATTTT.

This clonotype occurred many times. This chain joins TRBV19 and TRBJ2-1; TRBD1 matches 10 bases. V was pared by 8 bases and J by 5 bases, with 18 bases of the junction left unmatched. The germline V gene encodes CDR1 LNHDA and CDR2 SQIVND (reference sequence). This CDR3 contains 18 residues. CDR3 in DNA: TGTGCCAGTCGACAGGGGGCGTACGTAGGACTAGCTAACAATGAGCAGTTCTTC. Protein sequence: CASRQGAYVGLANNEQFF.

The chain links TRBV11-1 to TRBJ2-1; TRBD2 is a possible D gene (5 bases). The DNA end lines up better with TRBJ2-5; the J call may be wrong. CDR3 size: 13 residues. Germline V gives CDR1 SGHAT, CDR2 FQDESV (reference sequence). CDR3 sequence reads: CASSWGRRETQYF. In nucleotides, the CDR3 is TGTGCCAGCAGCTGGGGTCGGAGGGAGACCCAGTACTTC.

This clonotype has at least ten counts. The J gene is TRBJ2-7, the V gene TRBV3-1; unclear D gene. Trimming shortened V by 3 bases and J by 3 bases, and 15 bases separated the two germline ends. The CDR3 contains 15 residues. Per germline, CDR1 LGHDT and CDR2 YNNKEL (reference sequence). The CDR3 DNA reads TGTGCCAGCAGCCAGGCCCTCGATCCCATCTACGAGCAGTACTTC. This codes for CASSQALDPIYEQYF.

In nucleotides, the CDR3 is TGTGCCAGCAGCTTGCTTGTGGGCAATCAGCCCCAGCATTTT. Translation: CASSLLVGNQPQHF. This chain joins TRBV5-8 and TRBJ1-5, with D unresolved. The CDR3 is made up of 14 amino acids. Between the trimmed V and J ends, which lost 1 base and 2 bases, there was a span of 7 bases. CDR1 and CDR2 (germline): SGHTS, YDEGEE. The complete variable domain, with remaining parts taken from reference TRBV5-8 and TRBJ1-5, reads EAGVTQSPTHLIKTRGQQATLRCSPISGHTSVYWYQQALGLGLQFLLWYDEGEERNRGNFPPRFSGRQFPNYSSELNVNALELEDSALYLCASSLLVGNQPQHFGDGTRLSIL.

Worth noting for this clonotype: One end of the junction fails to match germline, which may point to a read error. The chain combines TRBV29-1 with TRBJ1-2, with D unresolved. The germline V gene encodes CDR1 SQVTM and CDR2 ANQGSEA. This CDR3 has 8 residues. The CDR3 bases are TGCAGCGTTGACGGCCGGGACTTC. Encoded protein: CSVDGRDF.

In its sample, this clonotype was seen a few times. This sequence joins TRBV5-6 and TRBJ2-7; 12 bases are shared with TRBD2. V lost 0 bases to trimming and J lost 5 bases; unmatched junction nucleotides: 15. Germline V gene data show CDR1 as SGHDT and CDR2 as YYEEEE. The CDR3 has 19 amino acids. CDR3 sequence: CASSLGLAGVLDPGNEQYF. The CDR3 DNA reads TGTGCCAGCAGCTTGGGACTAGCGGGAGTTTTGGACCCAGGTAACGAGCAGTACTTC.

The chain couples TRBV20-1 to TRBJ2-7, with TRBD1 matching 9 bases. In germline, CDR1 is DFQATT, CDR2 SNEGSKA (reference sequence). The junction had 9 bases not matched to a gene; V was cut back by 6 bases and J by 3 bases. The length of the CDR3 is 14 residues. This chain's CDR3 is CSAPGQGQYYEQYF. As DNA, the CDR3 is TGCAGTGCGCCGGGACAGGGACAATACTACGAGCAGTACTTC.

This clonotype was counted ten times or more. Here the CDR3 DNA reads TGTGCCAGCACAAGGGACAGGGCGCTCCTTGGCTACACCTTC. It yields the protein CASTRDRALLGYTF. The chain employs TRBV12-3 or TRBV12-4 and TRBJ1-2; TRBD1 agrees at 9 bases. The CDR3 extends over 14 amino acids. Trimming removed 7 bases from V and 7 bases from J; junction bases left unmatched: 10.